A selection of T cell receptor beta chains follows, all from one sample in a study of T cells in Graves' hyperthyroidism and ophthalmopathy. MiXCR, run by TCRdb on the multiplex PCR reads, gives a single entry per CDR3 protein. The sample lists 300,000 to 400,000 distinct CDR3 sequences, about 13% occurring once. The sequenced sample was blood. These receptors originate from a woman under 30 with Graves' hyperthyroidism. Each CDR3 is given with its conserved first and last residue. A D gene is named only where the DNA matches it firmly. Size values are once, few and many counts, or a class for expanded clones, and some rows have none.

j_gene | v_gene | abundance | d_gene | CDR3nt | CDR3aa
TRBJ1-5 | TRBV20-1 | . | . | TGCAGTGCTAACGGTGTCGGGGGGGACCAGCATTTT | CSANGVGGDQHF
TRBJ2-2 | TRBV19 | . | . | TGTGCCAGTACCCCCCCAAGGGGGTTTCCCGGGGAGCTGTTTTTT | CASTPPRGFPGELFF
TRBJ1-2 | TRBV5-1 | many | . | TGCGCCAGCAGCTTGCTTGGAGAGAATAAAAACTATGGCTACACCTTC | CASSLLGENKNYGYTF
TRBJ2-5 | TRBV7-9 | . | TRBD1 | TGTGCCAGCAGCCACGGGACAGTCCAAGAGACCCAGTACTTC | CASSHGTVQETQYF
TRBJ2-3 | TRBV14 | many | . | TGTGCCAGCAGCCAAGATCAGACTCCGGGGGATACGCAGTATTTT | CASSQDQTPGDTQYF
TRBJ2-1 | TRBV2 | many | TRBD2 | TGTGCCAGCATCGACGGGAGGGGACAAGGCGATGAGCAGTTCTTC | CASIDGRGQGDEQFF
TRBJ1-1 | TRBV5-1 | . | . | TGCGCCAGCAGAGAGGGGGTGGTTTCCACTGAAGCTTTCTTT | CASREGVVSTEAFF
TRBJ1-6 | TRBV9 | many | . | TGTGCCAGCAGCGGGGGGGTGAGCCAGGACGAATACGGTTCACCCCTCCACTTT | CASSGGVSQDEYGSPLHF
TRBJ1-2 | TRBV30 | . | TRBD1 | TGTGCCTGGAGCCGAGGACAGGTCACCTTC | CAWSRGQVTF
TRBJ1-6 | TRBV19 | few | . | TGTGCCAGTAGTATCGGCGCCTGGGATTCACCCCTCCACTTT | CASSIGAWDSPLHF
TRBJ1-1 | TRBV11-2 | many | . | TGTGCCAGCAGCTCATGGGTAGGATCGAACACTGAAGCTTTCTTT | CASSSWVGSNTEAFF
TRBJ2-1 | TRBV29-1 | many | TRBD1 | TGCAGCGTTTCTCCTGGGACAGGGTACGTCAATGAGCAGTTCTTC | CSVSPGTGYVNEQFF
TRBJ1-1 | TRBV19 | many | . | TGTGCCAGTAGTCGTGGGGCTAGGACGAACACTGAAGCTTTCTTT | CASSRGARTNTEAFF
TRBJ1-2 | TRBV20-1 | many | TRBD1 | TGCAGTGCTAGAGTTAGGACAGGCTTGGGCTACACCTTC | CSARVRTGLGYTF
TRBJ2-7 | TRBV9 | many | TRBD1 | TGTGCCAGCAGCCCCAGGACAGGGTCCCTACCTGTCTACGAGCAGTACTTC | CASSPRTGSLPVYEQYF
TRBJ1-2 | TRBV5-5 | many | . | TGTGCCAGCAGCTCTGGCTACGCCTCCGAGGGCTATGGCTACACCTTC | CASSSGYASEGYGYTF
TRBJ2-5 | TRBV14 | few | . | TGTGCCAGCAGCCAGCAAGAGACCCAGTGCTTC | CASSQQETQCF
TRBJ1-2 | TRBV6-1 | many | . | TGTGCCAGCAGTTACCCCTCCCGGGACACCTATGGCTACACCTTC | CASSYPSRDTYGYTF
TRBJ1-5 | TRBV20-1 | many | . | TGCAGTGCTAGAGATGAATTGGGACTCGATCAGCCCCAGCATTTT | CSARDELGLDQPQHF
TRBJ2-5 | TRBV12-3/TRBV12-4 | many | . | TGTGCCAGCAGCTTCTCCGGGCTGGAGACCCAGTACTTC | CASSFSGLETQYF
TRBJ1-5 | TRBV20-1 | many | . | TGCAGTGTACGGCAGGGGATGGGCAATCAGCCCCAGCATTTT | CSVRQGMGNQPQHF
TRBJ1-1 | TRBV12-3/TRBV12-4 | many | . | TGTGCCAGCAGTTTAGGGATTGAAATGAACACTGAAGCTTTCTTT | CASSLGIEMNTEAFF
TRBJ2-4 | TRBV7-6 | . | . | TGTGCCAGCAGCTTCGACCGGACGGCACTAGCCAAAAACATTCAGTACTTC | CASSFDRTALAKNIQYF
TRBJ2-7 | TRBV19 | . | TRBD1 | TGTGCCAGTAGTATGCACGACAGGGAAGACGAGCAGTACTTC | CASSMHDREDEQYF
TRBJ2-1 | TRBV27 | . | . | TGTGCCAGCAGTTTAGGGCAGGGTCCCTTCCCTGGGGATGAGCAGTTCTTC | CASSLGQGPFPGDEQFF
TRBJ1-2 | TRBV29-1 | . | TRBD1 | TGCAGCGTCTTTTCCGGTGGACAGGATATCTATGGCTACACCTTC | CSVFSGGQDIYGYTF
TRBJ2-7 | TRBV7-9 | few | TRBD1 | TGTGCCAGCAGCTTCGCCCAGGGGGCTTCCTACGAGCAGTACTTC | CASSFAQGASYEQYF
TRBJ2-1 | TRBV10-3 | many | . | TGTGCCATCAGGTCGGGGCCCGACAATGAGCAGTTCTTC | CAIRSGPDNEQFF
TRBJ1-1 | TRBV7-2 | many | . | TGTGCCAGCAGCTTAGCGCTGGGTTCTGAAGCTTTCTTT | CASSLALGSEAFF
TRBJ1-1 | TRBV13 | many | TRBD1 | TGTGCCAGCAGCTCCTCGGACAGGGACGTGCGGAACACTGAAGCTTTCTTT | CASSSSDRDVRNTEAFF
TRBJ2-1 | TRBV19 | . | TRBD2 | TGTGCCGGTAGTATAGCGGCTAGCGGGAGTTACAATGAGCAGTTCTTC | CAGSIAASGSYNEQFF
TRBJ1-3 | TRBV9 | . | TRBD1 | TGTGCCAGCAGCGCATATGACAGGGACCACTCTGGAAACACCATATATTTT | CASSAYDRDHSGNTIYF
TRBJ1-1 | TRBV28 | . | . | TGTGCCAGCAGTCTGAGACACGGGGGAGCTTTCTTT | CASSLRHGGAFF
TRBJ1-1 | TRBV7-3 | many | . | TGTGCCAGCAGCCTACTCGAAAAGGGAAACACTGAAGCTTTCTTT | CASSLLEKGNTEAFF
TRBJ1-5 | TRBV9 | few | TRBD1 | TGTGCCAGCAGCGTAGAGGGGGCAAGCAATCAGCCCCAGCATTTT | CASSVEGASNQPQHF
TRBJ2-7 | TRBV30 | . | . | TGTGCCTGGAGTTGGGGGGGGGGCAAGGAGCAGTACTTC | CAWSWGGGKEQYF
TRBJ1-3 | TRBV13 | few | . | TGTGCCAGCAGCTTAGGTGCTTTCGAGAGAAACACCATATATTTT | CASSLGAFERNTIYF
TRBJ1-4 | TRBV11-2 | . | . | TGTGCCAGCAGTTATTCCCGGGAAAAACTGTTTTTT | CASSYSREKLFF
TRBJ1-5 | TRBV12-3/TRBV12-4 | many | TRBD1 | TGTGCCAGCAGTTTCGACAGGGATAGCAATCAGCCCCAGCATTTT | CASSFDRDSNQPQHF
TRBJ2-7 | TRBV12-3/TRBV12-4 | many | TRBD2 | TGTGCCAGCAGCCTAACGCTTACTAGCGGGAGGGTTTACGAGCAGTACTTC | CASSLTLTSGRVYEQYF
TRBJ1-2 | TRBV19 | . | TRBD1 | TGTGCCAGTAGTCGACGGAGACAGGGAGACTATGGCTACACCTTC | CASSRRRQGDYGYTF
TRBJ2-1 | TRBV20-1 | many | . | TGCAGTGCTGGCCCCCAGGACACAGACAATGAGCAGTTCTTC | CSAGPQDTDNEQFF